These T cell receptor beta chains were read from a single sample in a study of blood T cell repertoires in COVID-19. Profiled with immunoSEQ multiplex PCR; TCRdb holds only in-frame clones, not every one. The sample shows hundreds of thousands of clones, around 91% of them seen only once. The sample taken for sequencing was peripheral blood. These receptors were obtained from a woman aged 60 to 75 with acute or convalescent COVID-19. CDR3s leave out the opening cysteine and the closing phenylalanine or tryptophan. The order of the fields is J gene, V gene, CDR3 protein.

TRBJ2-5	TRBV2	ASSEARYQETQY
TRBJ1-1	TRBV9	ASSPGRVGTEAF
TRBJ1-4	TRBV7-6	ASSSRGTGSEKLF
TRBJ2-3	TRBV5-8	ASSLEGTGGLDTQY
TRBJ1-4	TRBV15	ATELQGFEKLF
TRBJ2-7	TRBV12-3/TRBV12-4	ASIWRGEQY
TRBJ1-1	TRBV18	ASGQGVNTEAF
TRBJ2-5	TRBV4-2	ASSRHAGEKETQY
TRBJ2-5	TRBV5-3	ARSPQETQY
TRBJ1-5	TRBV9	ASSVGVGASNQPQH
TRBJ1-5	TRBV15	ATSRDRVGQPQH
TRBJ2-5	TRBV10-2	ASSDIKREGETQY
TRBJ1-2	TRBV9	ASSPGHNYGYT
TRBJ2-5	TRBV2	ASSSGLQETQY
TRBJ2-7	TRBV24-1	ATSDSGTGVEQY
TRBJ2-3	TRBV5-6	ASSLGAGTRTDTQY
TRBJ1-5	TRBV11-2	ASSLFQGAGQPQH
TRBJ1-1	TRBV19	ASRMGQPYTEAF
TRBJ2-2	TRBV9	ASSPGQGAGTEELF
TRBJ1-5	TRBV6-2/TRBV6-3	ASSYAGQGRAQPQH
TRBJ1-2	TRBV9	ASSDGQGYGYT
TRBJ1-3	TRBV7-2	ASSLGGGGNTIY